These T cell receptor beta chains were read from a single sample in a study of CD4 T cells in relation to SARS-CoV-2 and coronaviruses. Only in-frame clones appear in the TCRdb table, and some are missing; sequencing was by immunoSEQ multiplex PCR. The repertoire holds tens of thousands of clones, with 75% to 90% as singletons. What was sequenced was memory CD4+ T cells from PBMCs. Receptor source: a human donor in good health. Each CDR3 is given with its conserved first and last residue. D genes are given only for firm matches. Clone size appears in some rows only: once, few, many, or a class for an expanded clone.

v_gene,abundance,j_gene,d_gene,CDR3aa,CDR3nt
TRBV5-4,-,TRBJ2-5,-,CASRENTGFQTQYF,TGTGCCAGCAGGGAAAATACAGGGTTCCAGACCCAGTACTTC
TRBV18,-,TRBJ2-1,-,CASSPTSTSIDEQFF,TGTGCCAGCTCACCGACTAGTACTAGTATCGATGAGCAGTTCTTC
TRBV7-2,-,TRBJ1-4,-,CASSTTGTPGVEKLFF,TGTGCCAGCAGCACAACAGGCACGCCGGGAGTTGAAAAACTGTTTTTT
TRBV10-1,-,TRBJ2-5,-,CASSESLGKETQYF,TGCGCCAGCAGTGAGTCGCTGGGAAAGGAGACCCAGTACTTC
TRBV28,-,TRBJ2-1,TRBD1,CASSLGQGVREQFF,TGTGCCAGCAGTTTGGGACAGGGGGTTCGTGAGCAGTTCTTC
TRBV4-2,-,TRBJ1-1,TRBD1,CASSTLQGSREAFF,TGTGCCAGCAGCACCCTACAGGGGAGTCGCGAAGCTTTCTTT
TRBV5-1,-,TRBJ1-5,-,CASSLSGRGNQPQHF,TGCGCCAGCAGCTTGTCGGGCAGGGGAAATCAGCCCCAGCATTTT
TRBV28,-,TRBJ2-5,TRBD1,CASRSQTGVRKTQYF,TGTGCCAGCAGGTCTCAGACAGGGGTCCGAAAGACCCAGTACTTC
TRBV28,-,TRBJ2-7,-,CASSSPGSPGSYEQYF,TGTGCCAGCAGTTCACCGGGGTCCCCAGGCTCCTACGAGCAGTACTTC
TRBV27,-,TRBJ2-3,-,CASSFVSRLSVTQYF,TGTGCCAGCAGTTTTGTCAGTCGTCTCTCCGTTACGCAGTATTTT
TRBV18,once,TRBJ2-3,TRBD1,CASTRGSTDTQYF,TGTGCCAGTACCAGGGGGTCGACAGATACGCAGTATTTT
TRBV5-6,-,TRBJ1-4,-,CASSLWGASNEKLFF,TGTGCCAGCAGCTTGTGGGGGGCGAGTAATGAAAAACTGTTTTTT
TRBV4-1,few,TRBJ2-7,TRBD1,CASSHHGQGADEQYF,TGCGCCAGCAGCCACCACGGACAGGGTGCGGACGAGCAGTACTTC
TRBV9,-,TRBJ2-1,TRBD2,CASSVHSGSAYNEQFF,TGTGCCAGCAGCGTACATAGCGGGAGCGCCTACAATGAGCAGTTCTTC
TRBV27,-,TRBJ2-7,-,CASSLLESYEQYF,TGTGCCAGCAGTCTACTAGAGTCCTACGAGCAGTACTTC
TRBV18,-,TRBJ2-2,-,CASSPPFASVPGELFF,TGTGCCAGCTCACCACCGTTCGCCTCCGTCCCCGGGGAGCTGTTTTTT
TRBV9,once,TRBJ2-3,TRBD2,CASSVSPPSLAVSTDTQYF,TGTGCCAGCAGCGTATCCCCCCCCTCGCTAGCGGTTAGCACAGATACGCAGTATTTT
TRBV9,-,TRBJ2-7,TRBD1,CASSVGLPGQGSYEQYF,TGTGCCAGCAGCGTAGGGCTTCCGGGACAGGGATCCTACGAGCAGTACTTC